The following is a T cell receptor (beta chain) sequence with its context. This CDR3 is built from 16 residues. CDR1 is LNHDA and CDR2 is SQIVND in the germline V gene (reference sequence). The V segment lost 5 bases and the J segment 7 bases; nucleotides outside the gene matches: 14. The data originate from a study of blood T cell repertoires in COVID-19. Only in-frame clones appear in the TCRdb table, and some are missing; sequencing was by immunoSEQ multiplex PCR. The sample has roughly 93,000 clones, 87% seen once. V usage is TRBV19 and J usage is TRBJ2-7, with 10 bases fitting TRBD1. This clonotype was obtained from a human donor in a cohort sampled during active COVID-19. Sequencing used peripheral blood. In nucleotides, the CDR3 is TGTGCCAGTAGTCCGGAGGGACAGGGGCTAGCGGGTGAGCAGTACTTC. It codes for CASSPEGQGLAGEQYF.